This TCR beta chain was sequenced in a study of cytomegalovirus exposure and HLA in healthy donors. About the study: The 110 or so validation repertoires used the same platform as the 650 to 750 first-cohort repertoires, a later analysis reported.

Germline V gives CDR1 SQVTM, CDR2 ANQGSEA. Trimming took 4 bases from V and 2 from J; bases not matched to a gene: 1. The CDR3 is made up of 14 amino acids. Study findings and constraints: In a later analysis, first-cohort TCR clusters were found to tend to co-occur in the roughly 120 validation repertoires.

This clone was observed once. Its antigen is undetermined. Data came from immunoSEQ multiplex PCR; TCRdb stores just in-frame clones and leaves some out. The table shows 150,000 to 200,000 clones, with approximately 86% occurring only once. The V gene is TRBV29-1, the J gene TRBJ2-2, with 10 bases fitting TRBD1. Sequencing was performed on PBMCs. This receptor was identified in a woman aged 18 to 35 in good health and CMV-seronegative. The CDR3 region is CSVGQGANTGELFF. The CDR3 region has the DNA TGCAGCGTTGGACAGGGGGCTAACACCGGGGAGCTGTTTTTT.